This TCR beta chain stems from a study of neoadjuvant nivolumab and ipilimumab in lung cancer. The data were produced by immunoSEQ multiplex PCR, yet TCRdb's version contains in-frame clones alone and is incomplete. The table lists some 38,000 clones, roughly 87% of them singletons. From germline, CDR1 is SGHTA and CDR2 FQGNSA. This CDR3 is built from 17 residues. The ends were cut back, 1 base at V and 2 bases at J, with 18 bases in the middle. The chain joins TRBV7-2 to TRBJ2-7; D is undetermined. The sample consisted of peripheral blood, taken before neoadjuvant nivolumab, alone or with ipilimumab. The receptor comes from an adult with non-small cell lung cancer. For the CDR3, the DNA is TGTGCCAGCAGCTTAGGTGGTAGCCTGAGTCCAACCTACGAGCAGTACTTC. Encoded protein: CASSLGGSLSPTYEQYF.